The 15 T cell receptor beta chains listed next were all sequenced from one sample in a study of OX40 agonist ivuxolimab in advanced cancers. Profiled with immunoSEQ multiplex PCR; TCRdb holds only in-frame clones, not every one. The sample includes around 15,000 clones, roughly 78% of them seen just once. The sequencing here drew on CD4+ or CD8+ T cells sorted from blood, taken in a trial of the OX40 agonist ivuxolimab. Receptor source: an adult with an advanced solid tumor such as melanoma, head and neck, liver or kidney cancer.

This chain connects TRBV18 to TRBJ2-2, with D maybe TRBD2 (6 bases). CDR3 length: 15 residues. Deletions cut 3 bases from V and 3 bases from J, with 11 bases between. Looked up from germline, CDR1 is KGHSH and CDR2 is LQKENI. For the CDR3, the DNA is TGTGCCAGCTCACCCTCCGGGACTCACACCGGGGAGCTGTTTTTT. This codes for CASSPSGTHTGELFF.

The chain joins TRBV9 to TRBJ2-5, with TRBD2 matching 14 bases. This CDR3 is built from 18 residues. V trimming: 4 bases; J trimming: 5 bases; junction bases outside the gene matches: 13. Germline CDR1 is SGDLS and CDR2 is YYNGEE. The CDR3 DNA reads TGTGCCAGCAGCCCCGGTCAGGGACTAGCGGGAGTGGGGGAGACCCAGTACTTC. Translated: CASSPGQGLAGVGETQYF. Full variable domain (rest looked up from reference TRBV9 and TRBJ2-5): DSGVTQTPKHLITATGQRVTLRCSPRSGDLSVYWYQQSLDQGLQFLIQYYNGEERAKGNILERFSAQQFPDLHSELNLSSLELGDSALYFCASSPGQGLAGVGETQYFGPGTRLLVL.

The genes are TRBV6-1 and TRBJ2-5, with TRBD2 matching over 8 bases. The CDR3 covers 15 residues. Germline trimming cut 11 bases from V and 5 bases from J; bases unmatched to any gene: 16. Germline V CDR1 and CDR2: MNHNS, SASEGT. The CDR3 region is CAHGREPALGETQYF. The CDR3 DNA reads as TGTGCCCACGGGAGGGAACCAGCGCTGGGGGAGACCCAGTACTTC.

V gene TRBV6-6 combines with J gene TRBJ2-7, with 8 bases aligning to TRBD1. Germline assignment: CDR1 MNHNY and CDR2 SVGAGI (reference sequence). The J segment lost 7 bases and the V segment lost 6 bases, leaving 8 bases of the junction unmatched. The length of the CDR3 is 13 residues. The CDR3 nucleotides are TGTGCCAGCAGAGCCCAGGGGGCGGGAGAGCAGTACTTC. Its protein product is CASRAQGAGEQYF.

The CDR3, as DNA: TGTGCCATCAGTGACCAGAATAGCGGGAGTAATGAGCAGTTCTTC. Its translation: CAISDQNSGSNEQFF. The chain links TRBV10-3 to TRBJ2-1, with 9 bases identical to TRBD2. CDR3 length equals 15 residues. CDR1 is ENHRY and CDR2 is SYGVKD in the germline V gene. V gave up 3 bases and J gave up 7 bases; unmatched junction bases: 7.

This chain joins TRBV21-1 and TRBJ2-7; no DNA check was done on the table's D call, TRBD2. TRBV21-1 is noted as a pseudogene. This CDR3 is 18 amino acids long. The CDR3 region is CASSIRTGTSGATYEQYF. The CDR3 DNA reads TGTGCCAGCAGCATACGTACCGGGACTAGCGGCGCCACCTACGAGCAGTACTTC.

The V call is TRBV27, the J call TRBJ2-2, with 9 bases identical to TRBD1. The CDR3 extends over 13 amino acids. J was trimmed by 7 bases and V by 7 bases; bases with no gene match: 4. Germline assignment: CDR1 MNHEY and CDR2 SMNVEV (reference sequence). The DNA for the CDR3 is TGTGCCAGCAACAGGGGGCTTGGCGGGGAGCTGTTTTTT. Protein product: CASNRGLGGELFF.

The J gene is TRBJ1-1, the V gene TRBV5-6; 7 bases are shared with TRBD1. CDR1 and CDR2 (germline): SGHDT, YYEEEE. With 4 bases clipped from V and 0 bases from J, the junction kept 6 bases outside the gene matches. CDR3 length equals 15 residues. CDR3 bases: TGTGCCAGCAGCACTCAGGGGGGGCTGAACACTGAAGCTTTCTTT. It codes for CASSTQGGLNTEAFF.

The rearrangement uses TRBV7-9 and TRBJ2-5; no definite D call. This CDR3 is built from 14 residues. Trimming stripped 3 bases from V and 5 bases from J, with 13 bases between. Germline assignment: CDR1 SEHNR and CDR2 FQNEAQ (reference sequence). The CDR3 spells CASSFSFGPETQYF. The CDR3 DNA is TGTGCCAGCAGCTTTTCCTTTGGCCCTGAGACCCAGTACTTC.

The genes are TRBV5-1 and TRBJ2-1, with a weak D call TRBD2 (6 bases). The CDR3 covers 15 residues. Germline values: CDR1 SGHRS, CDR2 YFSETQ. The germline V and J ends were trimmed by 6 bases and 5 bases, with 18 bases remaining between them. The chain's CDR3 is CASTRRGSVDNEQFF. CDR3 DNA: TGCGCCAGCACCCGTCGGGGGAGCGTCGACAATGAGCAGTTCTTC.

The chain couples TRBV28 to TRBJ1-5; 7 nucleotides agree with TRBD1. The germline V gene encodes CDR1 MDHEN and CDR2 SYDVKM. The CDR3 is made up of 15 amino acids. The ends lost 6 bases at V and 1 base at J; junction bases unmatched: 6. CDR3 in amino acids: CASRTGALSNQPQHF. For the CDR3, the DNA is TGTGCCAGCAGAACAGGGGCTTTAAGCAATCAGCCCCAGCATTTT.

The CDR3 nucleotides read TGTGCCAGCACTCCAGGGACACGGACAGGAGAGCAGTTCTTC. Its protein product is CASTPGTRTGEQFF. This chain connects TRBV28 to TRBJ2-1; 7 bases match TRBD1. The CDR3 has 14 amino acids. V was pared by 7 bases and J by 10 bases, with 13 bases of the junction left unmatched. CDR1 and CDR2 from the germline V gene are MDHEN and SYDVKM.

This clone was recorded only once. This CDR3 reads CASSSRRGAGGYEQYF. CDR3 nucleotides: TGTGCCAGCAGCTCCCGCCGAGGAGCGGGAGGGTATGAGCAGTACTTC. V and J are TRBV11-2 and TRBJ2-7, with 10 bases aligning to TRBD2. The trim removed 4 bases at V and 7 bases at J, leaving 13 bases unmatched. Germline V gene sequence: CDR1 SGHAT, CDR2 FQNNGV. The length of the CDR3 is 16 residues.

This rearrangement joins TRBV10-3 to TRBJ1-2; D is uncertain. Trimming removed 5 bases at V and 4 bases at J, with 8 bases between. This CDR3 is 12 amino acids long. CDR1 and CDR2 from the germline V gene are ENHRY and SYGVKD. CDR3 in DNA: TGTGCCATCAGTCCGGACGCCTATGGCTACACCTTC. This gives the protein CAISPDAYGYTF.

V gene TRBV28 combines with J gene TRBJ2-4; D uncertain. CDR3 length: 13 amino acids. Germline V gene lookup returns CDR1 MDHEN and CDR2 SYDVKM. V dropped 2 bases and J dropped 0 bases, with 2 bases sitting between them. Here the CDR3 reads CASSLPAKNIQYF. CDR3 DNA sequence: TGTGCCAGCAGTTTACCAGCCAAAAACATTCAGTACTTC.